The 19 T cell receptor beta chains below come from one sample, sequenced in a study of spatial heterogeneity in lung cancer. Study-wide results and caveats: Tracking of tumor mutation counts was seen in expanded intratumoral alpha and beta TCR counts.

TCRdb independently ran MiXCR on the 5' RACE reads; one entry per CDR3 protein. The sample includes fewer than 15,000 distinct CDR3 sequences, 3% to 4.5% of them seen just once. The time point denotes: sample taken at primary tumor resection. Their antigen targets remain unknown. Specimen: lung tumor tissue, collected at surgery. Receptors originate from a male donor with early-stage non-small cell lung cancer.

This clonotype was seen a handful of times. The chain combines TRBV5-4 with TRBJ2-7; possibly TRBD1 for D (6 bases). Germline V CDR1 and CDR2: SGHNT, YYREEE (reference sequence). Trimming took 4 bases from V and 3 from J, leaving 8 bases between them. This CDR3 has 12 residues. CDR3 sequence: CASSRDNYEQYV. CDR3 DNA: TGTGCCAGCAGCCGGGACAACTACGAGCAGTACGTC.

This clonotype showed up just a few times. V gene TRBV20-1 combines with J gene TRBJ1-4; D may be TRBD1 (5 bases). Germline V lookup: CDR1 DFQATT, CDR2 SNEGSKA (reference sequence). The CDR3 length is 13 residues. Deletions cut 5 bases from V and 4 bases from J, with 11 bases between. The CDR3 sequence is CSAPGFSNEKLFF. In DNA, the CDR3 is TGCAGTGCTCCAGGGTTTAGTAATGAAAAACTGTTTTTT.

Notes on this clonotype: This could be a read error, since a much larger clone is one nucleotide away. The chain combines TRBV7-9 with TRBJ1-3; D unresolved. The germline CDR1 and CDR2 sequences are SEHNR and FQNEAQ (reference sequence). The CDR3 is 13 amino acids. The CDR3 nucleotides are TGTGCCAGCAGCAAAGACACCGGAAACACCATATGTTTT. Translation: CASSKDTGNTICF.

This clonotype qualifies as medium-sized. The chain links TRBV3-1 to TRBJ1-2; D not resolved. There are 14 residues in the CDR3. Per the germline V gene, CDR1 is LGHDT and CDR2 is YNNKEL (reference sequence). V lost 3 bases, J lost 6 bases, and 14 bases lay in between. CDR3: CASSQNGLWDGYTF. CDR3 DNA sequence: TGTGCCAGCAGCCAGAACGGGTTGTGGGATGGCTACACCTTC.

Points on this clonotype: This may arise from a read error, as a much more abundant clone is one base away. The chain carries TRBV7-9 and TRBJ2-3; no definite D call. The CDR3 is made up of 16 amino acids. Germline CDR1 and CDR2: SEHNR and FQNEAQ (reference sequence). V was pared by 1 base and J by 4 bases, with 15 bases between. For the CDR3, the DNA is TGTGCCAGCAGCTTAGGAGGTACCCCCTCCTCAGATACGCAGTATTTT. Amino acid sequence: CASSLGGTPSSDTQYF.

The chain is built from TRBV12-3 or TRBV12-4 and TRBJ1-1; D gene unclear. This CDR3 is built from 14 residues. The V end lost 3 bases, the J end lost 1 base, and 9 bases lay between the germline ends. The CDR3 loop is CASSFSDRNTEAFF. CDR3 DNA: TGTGCCAGCAGTTTTTCAGATAGGAACACTGAAGCTTTCTTT.

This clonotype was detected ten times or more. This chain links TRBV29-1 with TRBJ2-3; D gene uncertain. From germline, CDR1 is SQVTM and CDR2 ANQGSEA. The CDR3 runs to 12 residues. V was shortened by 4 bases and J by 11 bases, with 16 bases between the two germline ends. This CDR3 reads CSVVVSTQMQYF. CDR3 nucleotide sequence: TGCAGCGTTGTGGTTTCCACACAGATGCAGTATTTT.

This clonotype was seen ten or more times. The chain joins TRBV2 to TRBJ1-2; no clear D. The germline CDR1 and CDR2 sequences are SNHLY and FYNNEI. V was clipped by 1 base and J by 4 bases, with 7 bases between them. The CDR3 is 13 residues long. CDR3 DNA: TGTGCCAGCAGTGAAGGGACCGGCTATGGCTACACCTTC. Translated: CASSEGTGYGYTF.

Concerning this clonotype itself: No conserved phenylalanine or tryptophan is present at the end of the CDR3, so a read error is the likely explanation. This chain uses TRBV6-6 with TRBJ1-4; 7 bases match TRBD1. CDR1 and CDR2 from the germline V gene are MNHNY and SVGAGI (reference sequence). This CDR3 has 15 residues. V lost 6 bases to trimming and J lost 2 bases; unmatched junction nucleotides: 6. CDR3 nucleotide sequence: TGTGCCAGCAGAGGACAGGACAGCACTAATGAAAAACTGTTTTTG. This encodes CASRGQDSTNEKLFL.

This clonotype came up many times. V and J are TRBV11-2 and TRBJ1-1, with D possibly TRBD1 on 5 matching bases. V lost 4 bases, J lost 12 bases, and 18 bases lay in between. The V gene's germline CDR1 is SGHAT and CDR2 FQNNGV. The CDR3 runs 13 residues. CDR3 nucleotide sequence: TGTGCCAGCAGCTGGGGGGGTTACAAAGGGCCTTTCTTT. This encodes CASSWGGYKGPFF.

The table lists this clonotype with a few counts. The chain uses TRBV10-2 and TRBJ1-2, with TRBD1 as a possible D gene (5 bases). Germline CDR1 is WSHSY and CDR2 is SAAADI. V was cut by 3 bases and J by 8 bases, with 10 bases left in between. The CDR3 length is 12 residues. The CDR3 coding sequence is TGCGCCAGCAGTGAACGGGACGTAGGCTACACCTTC. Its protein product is CASSERDVGYTF.

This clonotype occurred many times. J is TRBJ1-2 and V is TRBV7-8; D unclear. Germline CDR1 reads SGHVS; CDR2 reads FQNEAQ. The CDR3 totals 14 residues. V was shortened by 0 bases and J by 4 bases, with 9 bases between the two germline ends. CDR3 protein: CASSLARVGYGYTF. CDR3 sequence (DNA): TGTGCCAGCAGCTTAGCCAGAGTAGGCTATGGCTACACCTTC. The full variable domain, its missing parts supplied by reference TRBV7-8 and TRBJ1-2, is GAGVSQSPRYKVAKRGQDVALRCDPISGHVSLFWYQQALGQGPEFLTYFQNEAQLDKSGLPSDRFFAERPEGSVSTLKIQRTQQEDSAVYLCASSLARVGYGYTFGSGTRLTVV.

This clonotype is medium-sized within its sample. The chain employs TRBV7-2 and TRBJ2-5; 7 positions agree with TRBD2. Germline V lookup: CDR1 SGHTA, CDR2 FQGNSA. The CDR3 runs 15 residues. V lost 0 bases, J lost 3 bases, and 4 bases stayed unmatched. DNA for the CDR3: TGTGCCAGCAGCTTAGCTGGGAGGGCCAAAGAGACCCAGTACTTC. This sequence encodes CASSLAGRAKETQYF.

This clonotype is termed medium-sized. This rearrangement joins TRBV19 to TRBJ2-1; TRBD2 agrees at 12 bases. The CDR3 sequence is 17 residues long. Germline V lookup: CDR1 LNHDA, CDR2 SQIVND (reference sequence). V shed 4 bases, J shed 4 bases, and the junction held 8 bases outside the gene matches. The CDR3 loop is CASSTTRTSGNYNEQFF. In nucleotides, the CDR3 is TGTGCCAGTAGTACCACACGGACTAGCGGGAATTACAATGAGCAGTTCTTC.

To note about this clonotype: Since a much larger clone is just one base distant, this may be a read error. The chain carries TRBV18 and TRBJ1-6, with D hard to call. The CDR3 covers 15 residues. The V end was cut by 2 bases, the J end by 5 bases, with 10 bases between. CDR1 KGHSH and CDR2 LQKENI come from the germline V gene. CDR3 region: CASSPRSENNSPLHF. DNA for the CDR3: TGTGCCAGCTCACCAAGGTCAGAGAATAATTCACCCCTCCACTTT.

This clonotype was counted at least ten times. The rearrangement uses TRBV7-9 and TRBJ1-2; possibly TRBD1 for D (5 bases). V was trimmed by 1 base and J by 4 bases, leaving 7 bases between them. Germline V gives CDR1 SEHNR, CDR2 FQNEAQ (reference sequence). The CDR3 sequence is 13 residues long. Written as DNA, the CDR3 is TGTGCCAGCAGCTTAGGAAGGGGCTATGGCTACACCTTC. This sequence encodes CASSLGRGYGYTF.

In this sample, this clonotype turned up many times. CDR3 sequence reads: CSARAGRSNQPQHF. CDR3 coding DNA: TGCAGTGCTAGAGCAGGTCGGAGCAATCAGCCCCAGCATTTT. The rearrangement joins TRBV20-1 to TRBJ1-5, with no clear D. V gave up 1 base and J gave up 1 base, with 8 bases separating them. The germline V gene encodes CDR1 DFQATT and CDR2 SNEGSKA (reference sequence). The CDR3 runs to 14 residues.

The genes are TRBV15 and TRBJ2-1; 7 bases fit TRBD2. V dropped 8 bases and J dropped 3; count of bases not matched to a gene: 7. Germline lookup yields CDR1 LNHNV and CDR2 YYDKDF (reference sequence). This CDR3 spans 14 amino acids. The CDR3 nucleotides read TGTGCCACCGGCGAGGCTAGCGGCTACAATGAGCAGTTCTTC. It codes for CATGEASGYNEQFF.

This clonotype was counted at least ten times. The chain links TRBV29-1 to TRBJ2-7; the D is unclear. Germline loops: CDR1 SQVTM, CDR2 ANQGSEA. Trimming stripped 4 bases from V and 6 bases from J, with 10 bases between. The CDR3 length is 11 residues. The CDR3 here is CSVATGSEQYF. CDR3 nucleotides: TGCAGCGTTGCAACGGGTAGCGAGCAGTACTTC.